The next 5 T cell receptor beta chains were all read from a single sample in a study of CD4 T cells in relation to SARS-CoV-2 and coronaviruses. These receptors lack a known antigen. Unexposed donor CD4+ T cells date from about 2010-2019, before the COVID-19 pandemic. The cells were cultured for around ten days before CD4+ T cells were isolated. Some clones are missing from TCRdb's copy, which holds only in-frame ones; the method was immunoSEQ multiplex PCR. The sample lists under 30,000 clones; around 72% were seen once. Sequencing was carried out using CD4+ T cells from PBMCs, cultured in vitro. These TCRs come from a human donor in good health.

This chain connects TRBV5-6 to TRBJ2-3; D is unresolved. The germline CDR1 and CDR2 sequences are SGHDT and YYEEEE. Trimming shortened V by 2 bases and J by 1 base, and 8 bases separated the two germline ends. This CDR3 comprises 14 residues. The CDR3 loop reads CASSFGLGTDTQYF. CDR3 nucleotide sequence: TGTGCCAGCAGCTTCGGCCTCGGCACAGATACGCAGTATTTT.

The chain couples TRBV6-2 or TRBV6-3 to TRBJ2-1; 8 bases line up with TRBD2. Germline V CDR1 and CDR2: MNHEY, SVGEGT. The CDR3 covers 20 residues. V lost 0 bases to trimming and J lost 0 bases; unmatched junction nucleotides: 13. CDR3 DNA sequence: TGTGCCAGCAGTTACTCGATAGGGGCGGGGGGCCGCGCCTCCTACAATGAGCAGTTCTTC. It codes for CASSYSIGAGGRASYNEQFF.

The gene calls are TRBV5-6 and TRBJ2-1; D uncertain. Germline CDR1 is SGHDT and CDR2 is YYEEEE. V gave up 2 bases and J gave up 8 bases, with 17 bases separating them. The CDR3 runs 15 residues. The CDR3 loop reads CASSLGTSSQYEQFF. The CDR3 DNA is TGTGCCAGCAGCTTAGGTACTTCCTCACAATATGAGCAGTTCTTC. Full variable domain (rest looked up from reference TRBV5-6 and TRBJ2-1): DAGVTQSPTHLIKTRGQQVTLRCSPKSGHDTVSWYQQALGQGPQFIFQYYEEEERQRGNFPDRFSGHQFPNYSSELNVNALLLGDSALYLCASSLGTSSQYEQFFGPGTRLTVL.

This clone was counted only a few times. The chain couples TRBV19 to TRBJ1-2; 9 nucleotides agree with TRBD1. V trimming: 7 bases; J trimming: 3 bases; junction bases outside the gene matches: 6. This CDR3 has 14 residues. CDR1 is LNHDA, CDR2 SQIVND, per germline (reference sequence). Here the CDR3 reads CASTPDRGYYGYTF. Here the CDR3 DNA reads TGTGCCAGTACCCCGGACAGGGGCTACTATGGCTACACCTTC.

The chain recombines TRBV10-3 with TRBJ2-3; 11 nucleotides align to TRBD2. The CDR3 runs to 15 residues. Germline V CDR1 and CDR2: ENHRY, SYGVKD. V trimming: 1 base; J trimming: 8 bases; junction bases outside the gene matches: 5. Written as DNA, the CDR3 is TGTGCCATCAGTGAGTTAGCGGGGGGGCCCGTTACGCAGTATTTT. It translates to CAISELAGGPVTQYF.